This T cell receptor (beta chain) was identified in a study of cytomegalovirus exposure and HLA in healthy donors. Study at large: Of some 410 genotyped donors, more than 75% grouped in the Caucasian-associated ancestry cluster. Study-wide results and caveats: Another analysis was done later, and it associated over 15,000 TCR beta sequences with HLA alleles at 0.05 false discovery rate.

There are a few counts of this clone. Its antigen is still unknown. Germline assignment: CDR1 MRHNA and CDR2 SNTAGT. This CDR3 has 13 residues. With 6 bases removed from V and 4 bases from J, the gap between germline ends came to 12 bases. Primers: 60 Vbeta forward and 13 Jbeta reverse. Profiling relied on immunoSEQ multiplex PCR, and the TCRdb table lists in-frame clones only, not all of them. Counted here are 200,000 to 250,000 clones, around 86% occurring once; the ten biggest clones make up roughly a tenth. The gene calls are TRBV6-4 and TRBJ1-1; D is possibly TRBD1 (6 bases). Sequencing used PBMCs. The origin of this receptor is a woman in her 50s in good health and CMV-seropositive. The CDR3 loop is CASSLDRTTEAFF. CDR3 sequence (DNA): TGTGCCAGCAGCCTCGACAGGACCACTGAAGCTTTCTTT.